This T cell receptor (beta chain) was identified during a study of T cell responses to AZD1222 COVID-19 vaccine. Sequencing was performed with immunoSEQ multiplex PCR; in TCRdb, only in-frame clones are kept and a portion is missing. This sample has about 96,000 clones, with 70% to 90% found just once. This clonotype was sampled from an adult in good health. The specimen comprised peripheral blood, sampled on day 0 of AZD1222 vaccination.

CDR3 nucleotide sequence: TGTGCCAGCAGCACCAGGGGGTCCTACGAGCAGTACTTC. It specifies CASSTRGSYEQYF. The rearrangement uses TRBV7-2 and TRBJ2-7; 7 bases map to TRBD1. V shed 5 bases and J 1 base; nucleotides not matched to a gene: 2. Germline V lookup: CDR1 SGHTA, CDR2 FQGNSA. The CDR3 has 13 amino acids.